Described below is a single T cell receptor beta chain sequence and its context. This CDR3 has 13 residues. V was pared by 2 bases and J by 5 bases, with 12 bases between. Germline CDR1 is GTSNPN and CDR2 is SVGIG (reference sequence). Method: immunoSEQ multiplex PCR; TCRdb's copy keeps in-frame clones and lacks some. In the table there are 2 million to 2.5 million clones, around 95% of which are singletons. The source of the sample is a study of shared clonotypes between healthy human individuals. Sequenced: naive CD4+ T cells sorted from blood. Specified subset: CD45RA+ positively selected. This chain uses TRBV30 with TRBJ1-1, with D perhaps matching TRBD1 (6 bases). This TCR came from a young man in good health. CDR3 in amino acids: CAWSRQVGTEAFF. CDR3 in DNA: TGTGCCTGGAGTCGACAGGTTGGGACTGAAGCTTTCTTT.